This T cell receptor (beta chain) was sequenced during a study of cytomegalovirus exposure and HLA in healthy donors. The PCR made use of 60 Vbeta and 13 Jbeta primers. Sequenced by immunoSEQ multiplex PCR; TCRdb stores in-frame clones only, minus some. The sample consists of fewer than 85,000 clones, about 78% of them appearing once. Germline-derived CDR1 and CDR2 are SGHKS and YYEKEE (reference sequence). The CDR3 runs to 14 residues. Between the trimmed V and J ends, which lost 2 bases and 5 bases, there was a span of 12 bases. The sequenced sample consisted of PBMCs. The TCR comes from a male donor in good health and CMV-seropositive. This chain uses TRBV5-5 with TRBJ2-3; no reliable D call. The CDR3 region has the DNA TGTGCCAGCAGCTTTCCCGACTCCCGAGATACGCAGTATTTT. Its protein product is CASSFPDSRDTQYF.